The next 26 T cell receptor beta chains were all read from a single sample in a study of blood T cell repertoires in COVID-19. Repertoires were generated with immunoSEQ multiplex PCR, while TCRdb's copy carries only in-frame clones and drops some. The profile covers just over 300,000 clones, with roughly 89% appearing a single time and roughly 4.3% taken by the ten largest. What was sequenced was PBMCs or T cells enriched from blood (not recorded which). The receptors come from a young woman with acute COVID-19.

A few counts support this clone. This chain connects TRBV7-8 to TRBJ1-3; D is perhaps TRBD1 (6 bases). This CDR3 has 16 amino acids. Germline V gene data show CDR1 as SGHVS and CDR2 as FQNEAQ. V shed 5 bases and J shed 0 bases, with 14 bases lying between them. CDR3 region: CASSHYRVPSGNTIYF. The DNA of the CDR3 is TGTGCCAGCAGCCACTACAGGGTCCCCTCTGGAAACACCATATATTTT.

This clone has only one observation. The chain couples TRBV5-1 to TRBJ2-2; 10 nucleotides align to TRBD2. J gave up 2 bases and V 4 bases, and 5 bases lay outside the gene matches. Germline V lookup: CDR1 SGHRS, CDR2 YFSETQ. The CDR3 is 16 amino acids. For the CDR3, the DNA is TGCGCCAGCAGCCCTATAGCGGGAGGTAACACCGGGGAGCTGTTTTTT. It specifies CASSPIAGGNTGELFF.

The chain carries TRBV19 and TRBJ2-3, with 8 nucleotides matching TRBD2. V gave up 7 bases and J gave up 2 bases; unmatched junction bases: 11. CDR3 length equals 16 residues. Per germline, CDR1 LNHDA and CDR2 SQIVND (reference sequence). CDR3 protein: CASTSRRGESTDTQYF. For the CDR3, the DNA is TGTGCCAGTACCTCCAGGCGGGGGGAGTCCACAGATACGCAGTATTTT.

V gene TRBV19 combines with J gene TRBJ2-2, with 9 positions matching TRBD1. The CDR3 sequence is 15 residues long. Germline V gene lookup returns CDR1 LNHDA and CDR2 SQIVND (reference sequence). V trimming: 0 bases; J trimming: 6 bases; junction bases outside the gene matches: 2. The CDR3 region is CASSIEDRGAGELFF. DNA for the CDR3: TGTGCCAGTAGTATAGAGGACAGGGGCGCCGGGGAGCTGTTTTTT.

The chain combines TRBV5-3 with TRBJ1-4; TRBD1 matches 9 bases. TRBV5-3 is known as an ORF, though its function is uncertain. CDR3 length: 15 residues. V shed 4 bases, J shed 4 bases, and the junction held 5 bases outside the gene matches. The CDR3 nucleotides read TGTGCCAGAAGCCCGACAGGGGGGATTAATGAAAAACTGTTTTTT. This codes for CARSPTGGINEKLFF.

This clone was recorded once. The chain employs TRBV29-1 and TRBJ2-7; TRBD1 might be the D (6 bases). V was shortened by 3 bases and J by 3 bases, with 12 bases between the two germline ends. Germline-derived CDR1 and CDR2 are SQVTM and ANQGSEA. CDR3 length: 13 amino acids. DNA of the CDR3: TGCAGCGTTGATGTGACAGGAAGCTACGAGCAGTACTTC. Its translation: CSVDVTGSYEQYF.

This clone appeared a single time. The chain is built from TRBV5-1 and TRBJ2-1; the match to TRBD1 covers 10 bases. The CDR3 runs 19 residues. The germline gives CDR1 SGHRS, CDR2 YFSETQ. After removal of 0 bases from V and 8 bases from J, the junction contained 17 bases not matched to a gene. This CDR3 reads CASSLATDRGLSGVDEQFF. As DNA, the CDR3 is TGCGCCAGCAGCTTGGCCACGGACAGGGGGTTGTCAGGGGTAGATGAGCAGTTCTTC. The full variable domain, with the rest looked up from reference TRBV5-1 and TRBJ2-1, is KAGVTQTPRYLIKTRGQQVTLSCSPISGHRSVSWYQQTPGQGLQFLFEYFSETQRNKGNFPGRFSGRQFSNSRSEMNVSTLELGDSALYLCASSLATDRGLSGVDEQFFGPGTRLTVL.

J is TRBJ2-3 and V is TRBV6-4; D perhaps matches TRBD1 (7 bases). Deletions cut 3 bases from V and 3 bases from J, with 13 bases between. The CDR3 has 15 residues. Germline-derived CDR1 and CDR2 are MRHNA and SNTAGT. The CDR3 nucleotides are TGTGCCAGCAGTGAATCCAGGGGGGAAACAGATACGCAGTATTTT. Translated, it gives CASSESRGETDTQYF.

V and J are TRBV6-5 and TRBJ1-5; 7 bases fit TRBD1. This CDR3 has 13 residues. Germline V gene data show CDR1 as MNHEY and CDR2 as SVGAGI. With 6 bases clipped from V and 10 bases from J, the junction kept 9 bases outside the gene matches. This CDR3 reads CASRNRGSAPQHF. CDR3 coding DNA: TGTGCCAGCAGGAACAGGGGTTCCGCACCCCAGCATTTT.

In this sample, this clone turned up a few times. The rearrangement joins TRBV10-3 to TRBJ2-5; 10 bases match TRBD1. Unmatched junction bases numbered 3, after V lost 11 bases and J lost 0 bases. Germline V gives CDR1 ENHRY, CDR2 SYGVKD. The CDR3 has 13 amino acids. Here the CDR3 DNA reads TGTGCCGTAGGACAGGGGGACCAAGAGACCCAGTACTTC. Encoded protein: CAVGQGDQETQYF.

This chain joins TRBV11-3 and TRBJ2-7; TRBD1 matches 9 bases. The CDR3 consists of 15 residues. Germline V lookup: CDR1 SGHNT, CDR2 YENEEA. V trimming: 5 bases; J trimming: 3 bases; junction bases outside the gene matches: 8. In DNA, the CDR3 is TGTGCCAGCAGCCCCGGACAGGGGCCTATCTACGAGCAGTACTTC. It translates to CASSPGQGPIYEQYF.

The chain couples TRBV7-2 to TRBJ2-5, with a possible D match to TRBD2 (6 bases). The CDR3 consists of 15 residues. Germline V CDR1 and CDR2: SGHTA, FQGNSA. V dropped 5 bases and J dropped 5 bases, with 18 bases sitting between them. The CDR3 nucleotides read TGTGCCAGCAGCCCCCCTTTTGGGGGAGGTGAGACCCAGTACTTC. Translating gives CASSPPFGGGETQYF.

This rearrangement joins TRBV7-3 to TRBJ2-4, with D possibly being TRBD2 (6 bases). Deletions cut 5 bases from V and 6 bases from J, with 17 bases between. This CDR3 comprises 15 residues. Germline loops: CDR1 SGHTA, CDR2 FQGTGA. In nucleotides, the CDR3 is TGTGCCAGCAGCCAATCGGGACTGCCTGGAAACATTCAGTACTTC. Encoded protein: CASSQSGLPGNIQYF.

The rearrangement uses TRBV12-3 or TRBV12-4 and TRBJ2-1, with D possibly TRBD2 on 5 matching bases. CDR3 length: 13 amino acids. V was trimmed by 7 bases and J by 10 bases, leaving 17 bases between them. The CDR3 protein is CASIWGVTGEQFF. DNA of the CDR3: TGTGCCAGCATCTGGGGAGTTACGGGGGAGCAGTTCTTC.

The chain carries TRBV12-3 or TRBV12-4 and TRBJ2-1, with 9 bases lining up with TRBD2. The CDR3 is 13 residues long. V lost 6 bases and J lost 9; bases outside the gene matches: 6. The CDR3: CASSLGTSSEQFF. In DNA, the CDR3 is TGTGCCAGCAGCCTCGGGACTAGCAGTGAGCAGTTCTTC.

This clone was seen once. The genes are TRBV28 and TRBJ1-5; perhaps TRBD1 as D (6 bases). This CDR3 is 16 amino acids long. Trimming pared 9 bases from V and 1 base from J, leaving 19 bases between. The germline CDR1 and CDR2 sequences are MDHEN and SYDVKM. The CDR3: CASRVKGVRSNQPQHF. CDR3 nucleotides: TGTGCCAGTCGGGTGAAGGGGGTGCGGAGCAATCAGCCCCAGCATTTT.

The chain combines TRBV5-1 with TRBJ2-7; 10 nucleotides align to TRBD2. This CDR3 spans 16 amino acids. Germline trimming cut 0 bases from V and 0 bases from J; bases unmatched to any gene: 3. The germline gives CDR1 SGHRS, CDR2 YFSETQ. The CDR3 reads CASSLAASGSSYEQYF. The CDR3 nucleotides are TGCGCCAGCAGCTTGGCGGCTAGCGGGAGCTCCTACGAGCAGTACTTC. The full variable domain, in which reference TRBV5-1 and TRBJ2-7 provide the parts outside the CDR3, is KAGVTQTPRYLIKTRGQQVTLSCSPISGHRSVSWYQQTPGQGLQFLFEYFSETQRNKGNFPGRFSGRQFSNSRSEMNVSTLELGDSALYLCASSLAASGSSYEQYFGPGTRLTVT.

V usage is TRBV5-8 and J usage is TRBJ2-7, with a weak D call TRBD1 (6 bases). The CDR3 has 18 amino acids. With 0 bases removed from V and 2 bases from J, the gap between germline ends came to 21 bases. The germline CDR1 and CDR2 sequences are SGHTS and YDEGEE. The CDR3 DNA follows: TGTGCCAGCAGCTTGGCGTACTTATCCGACAGGCCAACCTACGAGCAGTACTTC. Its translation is CASSLAYLSDRPTYEQYF.

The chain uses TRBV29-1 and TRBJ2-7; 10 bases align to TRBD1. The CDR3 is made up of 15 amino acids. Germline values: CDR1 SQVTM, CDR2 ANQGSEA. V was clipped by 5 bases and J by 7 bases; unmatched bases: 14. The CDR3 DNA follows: TGCAGCGTTCGGGCGGCTGGACAGGGGGTATGGGAGCAGTACTTC. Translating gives CSVRAAGQGVWEQYF.

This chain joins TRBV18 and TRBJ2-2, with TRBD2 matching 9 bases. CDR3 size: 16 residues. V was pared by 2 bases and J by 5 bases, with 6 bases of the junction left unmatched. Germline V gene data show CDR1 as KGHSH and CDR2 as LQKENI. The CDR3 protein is CASSPAAGGRTGELFF. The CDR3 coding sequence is TGTGCCAGCTCACCAGCAGCGGGAGGCCGAACCGGGGAGCTGTTTTTT. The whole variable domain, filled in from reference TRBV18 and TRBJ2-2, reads NAGVMQNPRHLVRRRGQEARLRCSPMKGHSHVYWYRQLPEEGLKFMVYLQKENIIDESGMPKERFSAEFPKEGPSILRIQQVVRGDSAAYFCASSPAAGGRTGELFFGEGSRLTVL.

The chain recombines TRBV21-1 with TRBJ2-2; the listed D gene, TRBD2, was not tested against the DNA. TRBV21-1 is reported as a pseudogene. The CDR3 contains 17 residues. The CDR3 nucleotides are TGTGCCAGCACCGACCGAGGAGGGGAGGACTACACCGGGGAGCTGTTTTTT. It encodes CASTDRGGEDYTGELFF.

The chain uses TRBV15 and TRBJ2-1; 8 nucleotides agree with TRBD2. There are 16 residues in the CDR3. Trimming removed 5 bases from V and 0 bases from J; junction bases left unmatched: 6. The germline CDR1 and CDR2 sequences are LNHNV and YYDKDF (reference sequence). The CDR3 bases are TGTGCCACCAGCGCCTTAGCGGGACCCTCCTACAATGAGCAGTTCTTC. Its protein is CATSALAGPSYNEQFF.

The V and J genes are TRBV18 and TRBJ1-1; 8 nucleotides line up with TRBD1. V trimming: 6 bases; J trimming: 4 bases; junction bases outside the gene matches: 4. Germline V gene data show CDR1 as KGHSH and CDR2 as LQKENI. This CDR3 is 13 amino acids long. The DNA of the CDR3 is TGTGCCAGCTCTCAGGACAGGGCCACTGAAGCTTTCTTT. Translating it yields CASSQDRATEAFF.

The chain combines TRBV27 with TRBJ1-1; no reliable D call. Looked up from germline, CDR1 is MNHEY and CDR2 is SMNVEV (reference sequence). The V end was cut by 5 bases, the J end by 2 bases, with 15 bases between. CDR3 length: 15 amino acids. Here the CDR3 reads CASSEVGGTNTEAFF. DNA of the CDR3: TGTGCCAGCAGTGAGGTAGGAGGTACCAACACTGAAGCTTTCTTT.

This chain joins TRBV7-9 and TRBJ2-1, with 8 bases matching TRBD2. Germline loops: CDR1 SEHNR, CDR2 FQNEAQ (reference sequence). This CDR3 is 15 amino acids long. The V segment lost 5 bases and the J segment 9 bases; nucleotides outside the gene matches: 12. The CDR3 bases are TGTGCCAGCAGCCTTACCGGGACTAGTCAAGGTGAGCAGTTCTTC. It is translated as CASSLTGTSQGEQFF.

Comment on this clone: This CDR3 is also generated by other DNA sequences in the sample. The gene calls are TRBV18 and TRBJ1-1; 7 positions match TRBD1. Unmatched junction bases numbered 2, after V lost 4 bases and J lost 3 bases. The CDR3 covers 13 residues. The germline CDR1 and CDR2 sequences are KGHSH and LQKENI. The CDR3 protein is CASSQGADTEAFF. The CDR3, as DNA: TGTGCCAGCTCACAGGGGGCCGACACTGAAGCTTTCTTT.